The 8 T cell receptor beta chains in this list originate from one sample, sequenced in a study of early T cells in non-severe SARS-CoV-2 infection. MiXCR, applied by TCRdb to the 5' RACE reads, yields one record per CDR3 protein. This table has just under 45,000 distinct CDR3 sequences, under 13% appearing once. The sequencing sample was made of whole blood. These receptors originate from an adult who was a healthcare worker with PCR-confirmed SARS-CoV-2 infection or an uninfected control (not recorded which).

The chain employs TRBV5-1 and TRBJ2-1; 9 positions agree with TRBD1. Germline V gives CDR1 SGHRS, CDR2 YFSETQ. The ends lost 3 bases at V and 5 bases at J; junction bases unmatched: 9. The CDR3 runs 16 residues. The CDR3 nucleotides are TGCGCCAGCAGCTACAAACCGGGACAGGGAGACAATGAGCAGTTCTTC. This gives the protein CASSYKPGQGDNEQFF. The entire variable domain, with the rest obtained from reference TRBV5-1 and TRBJ2-1, is as follows: KAGVTQTPRYLIKTRGQQVTLSCSPISGHRSVSWYQQTPGQGLQFLFEYFSETQRNKGNFPGRFSGRQFSNSRSEMNVSTLELGDSALYLCASSYKPGQGDNEQFFGPGTRLTVL.

Only a few counts were recorded for this clonotype. This chain connects TRBV7-2 to TRBJ2-7; weak D call: TRBD1 (6 bases). Trimming pared 1 base from V and 3 bases from J, leaving 16 bases between. The germline V gene has CDR1 SGHTA and CDR2 FQGNSA. This CDR3 region has 16 residues. The CDR3 protein is CASSLDLRDTDYEQYF. The CDR3 region has the DNA TGTGCCAGCAGCTTAGATCTTAGGGACACCGACTACGAGCAGTACTTC.

This clonotype has only a few counts. This chain connects TRBV5-5 to TRBJ1-1; D is unclear. V lost 0 bases to trimming and J lost 5 bases, with 17 bases between them. The germline CDR1 and CDR2 sequences are SGHKS and YYEKEE (reference sequence). The CDR3 has 16 residues. The CDR3 coding sequence is TGTGCCAGCAGCTTGGGCAACAACATCCGAGGTACTGAAGCTTTCTTT. Translation gives CASSLGNNIRGTEAFF.

The table lists this clonotype with a few counts. The CDR3 DNA follows: TGTGCCAGCGAGGCAGTCCGGAACACTGAAGCTTTCTTT. Protein product: CASEAVRNTEAFF. V is TRBV2 and J is TRBJ1-1; unclear D gene. Trimming stripped 8 bases from V and 1 base from J, with 11 bases between. In germline, CDR1 is SNHLY, CDR2 FYNNEI. The CDR3 loop spans 13 amino acids.

The rearrangement links TRBV7-3 to TRBJ2-1, with D uncertain. CDR3 length: 15 amino acids. Trimming removed 1 base at V and 4 bases at J, with 11 bases between. Germline V gives CDR1 SGHTA, CDR2 FQGTGA. The CDR3 spells CASSLSPVLYNEQFF. CDR3 sequence (DNA): TGTGCCAGCAGCTTAAGCCCGGTCCTGTACAATGAGCAGTTCTTC.

This clonotype was seen many times. The V call is TRBV7-6, the J call TRBJ2-7, with a possible D match to TRBD1 (6 bases). Per germline, CDR1 SGHVS and CDR2 FNYEAQ. V was cut by 4 bases and J by 2 bases, with 24 bases left in between. CDR3 length equals 18 residues. This CDR3 reads CASSSLVGAGAPPYEQYF. The CDR3 nucleotides read TGTGCCAGCAGCTCGCTAGTTGGGGCAGGGGCCCCCCCCTACGAGCAGTACTTC.

The chain has TRBV3-2 and TRBJ2-7. TRBV3-2 is recorded as a pseudogene. The CDR3 spans 9 residues. The DNA for the CDR3 is TGTGCCACCCACTACGAGCAGTACTTC. Translated: CATHYEQYF.

There are a few counts of this clonotype. This chain connects TRBV20-1 to TRBJ2-1; 9 nucleotides agree with TRBD2. Germline assignment: CDR1 DFQATT and CDR2 SNEGSKA (reference sequence). This CDR3 contains 18 residues. V gave up 0 bases and J gave up 7 bases; unmatched junction bases: 16. The CDR3 sequence is CSARDPPGRGGGGNEQFF. CDR3 DNA: TGCAGTGCTAGAGATCCGCCCGGGCGGGGGGGCGGTGGTAATGAGCAGTTCTTC.